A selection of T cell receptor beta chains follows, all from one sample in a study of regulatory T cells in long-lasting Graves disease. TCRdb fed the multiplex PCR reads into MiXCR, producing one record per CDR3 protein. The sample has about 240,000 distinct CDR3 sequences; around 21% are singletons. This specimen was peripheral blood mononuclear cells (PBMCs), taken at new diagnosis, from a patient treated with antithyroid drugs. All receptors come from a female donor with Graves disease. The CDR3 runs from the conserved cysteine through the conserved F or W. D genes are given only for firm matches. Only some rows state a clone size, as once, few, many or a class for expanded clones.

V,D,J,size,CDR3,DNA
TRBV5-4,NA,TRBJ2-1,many,CASSFPEVGEGDNEQFF,TGTGCCAGCAGCTTCCCCGAGGTAGGGGAGGGGGACAATGAGCAGTTCTTC
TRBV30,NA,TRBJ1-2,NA,CAWSTGKGGGGYTF,TGTGCCTGGAGTACCGGGAAGGGGGGTGGTGGCTACACCTTC
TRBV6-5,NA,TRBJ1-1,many,CASSYVIQMNTEAFF,TGTGCCAGCAGTTACGTCATACAGATGAACACTGAAGCTTTCTTT
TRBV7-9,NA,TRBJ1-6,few,CASSLYFDNSPLHF,TGTGCCAGCAGCTTATACTTTGATAATTCACCCCTCCACTTT
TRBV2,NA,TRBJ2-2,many,CASSVGADNTGELFF,TGTGCCAGCAGTGTGGGGGCAGATAACACCGGGGAGCTGTTTTTT
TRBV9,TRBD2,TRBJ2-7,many,CASSGGLARDEQYF,TGTGCCAGCAGCGGGGGACTAGCCCGGGACGAGCAGTACTTC
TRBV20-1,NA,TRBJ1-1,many,CSALRGSVNTEAFF,TGCAGTGCTCTCCGGGGGTCGGTGAACACTGAAGCTTTCTTT
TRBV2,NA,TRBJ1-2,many,CASQSGYGYTF,TGTGCCAGCCAGAGCGGCTATGGCTACACCTTC
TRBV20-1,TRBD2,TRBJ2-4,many,CSARREGRNIQYF,TGCAGTGCCAGACGGGAGGGCCGCAACATTCAGTACTTC
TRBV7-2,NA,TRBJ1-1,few,CASSLVERGAGGEAFF,TGTGCCAGCAGCTTAGTTGAGAGGGGGGCCGGGGGTGAAGCTTTCTTT
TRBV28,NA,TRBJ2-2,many,CATTEGVEGELFF,TGTGCCACTACGGAGGGAGTGGAAGGGGAGCTGTTTTTT
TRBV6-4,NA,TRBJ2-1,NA,CASSESGLSEQFF,TGTGCCAGCAGTGAAAGTGGGTTGAGTGAGCAGTTCTTC
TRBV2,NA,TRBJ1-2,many,CASSAQGAWGYTF,TGTGCCAGCAGTGCTCAAGGCGCTTGGGGCTACACCTTC
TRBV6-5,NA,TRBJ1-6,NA,CASSYSRQEDWSYNSPLHF,TGTGCCAGCAGTTACTCGAGGCAGGAGGATTGGTCCTATAATTCACCCCTCCACTTT
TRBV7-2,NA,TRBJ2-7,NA,CASSLGADGELYF,TGTGCCAGCAGCTTGGGGGCGGACGGGGAGCTGTACTTC
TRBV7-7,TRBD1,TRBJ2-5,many,CASSLVAGGEETQYF,TGTGCCAGCAGCTTAGTAGCAGGGGGCGAGGAGACCCAGTACTTC
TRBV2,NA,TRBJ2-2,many,CASSEAPPRVGTGELFF,TGTGCCAGCAGTGAAGCGCCCCCCAGGGTAGGCACCGGGGAGCTGTTTTTT
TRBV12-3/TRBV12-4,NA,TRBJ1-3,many,CASSLRRTVISGNTIYF,TGTGCCAGCAGTTTACGTCGGACGGTGATATCTGGAAACACCATATATTTT
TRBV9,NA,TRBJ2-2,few,CASSVARGKGGELFF,TGTGCCAGCAGCGTAGCACGGGGGAAGGGCGGGGAGCTGTTTTTT
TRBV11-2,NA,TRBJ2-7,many,CASSLMAGTYEQYF,TGTGCCAGCAGCTTAATGGCGGGGACTTACGAGCAGTACTTC
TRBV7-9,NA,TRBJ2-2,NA,CASSPSEVRELFF,TGTGCCAGCAGCCCCTCGGAAGTCCGGGAGCTGTTTTTT
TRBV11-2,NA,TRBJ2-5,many,CASSPDQARGTQYF,TGTGCCAGCAGCCCGGACCAGGCGCGAGGGACCCAGTACTTC
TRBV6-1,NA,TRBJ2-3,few,CASSRHPTDTQYF,TGTGCCAGCAGCAGACATCCTACAGATACGCAGTATTTT
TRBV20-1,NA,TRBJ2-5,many,CSASFSGAAETQYF,TGCAGTGCTAGTTTTAGTGGGGCAGCAGAGACCCAGTACTTC
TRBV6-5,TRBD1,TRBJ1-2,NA,CASSYSQGAPTGYTF,TGTGCCAGCAGTTACTCGCAGGGGGCGCCAACTGGCTACACCTTC
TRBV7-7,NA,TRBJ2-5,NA,CASSPTRETQYF,TGTGCCAGCAGCCCCACTAGGGAGACCCAGTACTTC
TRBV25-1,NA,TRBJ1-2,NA,CASSELQGNYGYTF,TGTGCCAGCAGTGAATTGCAGGGGAACTATGGCTACACCTTC
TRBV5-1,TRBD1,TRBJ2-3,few,CASSPEVTGGLDTQYF,TGCGCCAGCAGCCCGGAGGTGACAGGGGGCTTAGATACGCAGTATTTT
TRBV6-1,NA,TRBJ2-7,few,CASEGSGSYEQYF,TGTGCCAGCGAGGGCAGTGGATCCTACGAGCAGTACTTC
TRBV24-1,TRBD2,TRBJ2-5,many,CATSDTGGGREETQYF,TGTGCCACCAGTGATACCGGCGGGGGGCGGGAGGAGACCCAGTACTTC
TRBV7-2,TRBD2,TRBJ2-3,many,CASSPLGLAGGTDTQYF,TGTGCCAGCAGCCCCCTAGGACTAGCGGGAGGCACAGATACGCAGTATTTT
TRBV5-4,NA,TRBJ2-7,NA,CASSLEGSSYEQYF,TGTGCCAGCAGCTTGGAGGGCAGCTCCTACGAGCAGTACTTC
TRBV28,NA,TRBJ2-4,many,CASIDSTKNIQYF,TGTGCCAGCATAGACAGTACCAAAAACATTCAGTACTTC
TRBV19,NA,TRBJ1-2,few,CASSYGPQRGYTF,TGTGCCAGTAGTTACGGTCCACAAAGGGGCTACACCTTC
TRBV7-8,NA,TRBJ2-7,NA,CASSLGGRIYEQYF,TGTGCCAGCAGCTTGGGCGGACGGATATACGAGCAGTACTTC
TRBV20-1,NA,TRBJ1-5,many,CSARDEGKRAPQHF,TGCAGTGCTAGAGATGAAGGCAAGAGAGCGCCCCAGCATTTT
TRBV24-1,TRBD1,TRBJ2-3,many,CATMGQDYTDTQYF,TGTGCCACCATGGGACAGGACTACACAGATACGCAGTATTTT
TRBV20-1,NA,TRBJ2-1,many,CSAPGAWMDNEQFF,TGCAGTGCCCCTGGGGCCTGGATGGACAATGAGCAGTTCTTC
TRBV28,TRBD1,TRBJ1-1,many,CASSPSQGTEAFF,TGTGCCAGCAGTCCCTCACAGGGGACTGAAGCTTTCTTT
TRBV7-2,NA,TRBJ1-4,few,CASGRDTNEKLFF,TGTGCCAGCGGTCGGGATACTAATGAAAAACTGTTTTTT
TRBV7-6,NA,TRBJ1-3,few,CASSLTQWGNTIYF,TGTGCCAGCAGCTTAACCCAGTGGGGAAACACCATATATTTT
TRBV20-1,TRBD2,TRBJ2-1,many,CSARFSGKLNEQFF,TGCAGTGCTAGATTTAGCGGGAAATTGAATGAGCAGTTCTTC
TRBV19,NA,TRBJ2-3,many,CASRFGSFKDTQYF,TGTGCCAGCCGGTTCGGGTCCTTTAAAGATACGCAGTATTTT
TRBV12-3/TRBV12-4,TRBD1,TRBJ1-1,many,CASSIRQGSNTEAFF,TGTGCCAGCAGTATAAGACAGGGGTCTAACACTGAAGCTTTCTTT
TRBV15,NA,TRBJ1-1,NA,CATSGSPNTEAFF,TGTGCCACCAGCGGGAGTCCGAACACTGAAGCTTTCTTT
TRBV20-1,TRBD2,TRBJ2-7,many,CSARPPSGRGYEQYF,TGCAGTGCTAGACCACCGAGCGGGAGGGGATACGAGCAGTACTTC
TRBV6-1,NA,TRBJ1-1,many,CASTWGRETEAFF,TGTGCCAGCACTTGGGGGAGGGAAACTGAAGCTTTCTTT
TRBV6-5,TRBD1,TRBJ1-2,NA,CASSWDRVEGYTF,TGTGCCAGCAGTTGGGACAGGGTTGAGGGCTACACCTTC
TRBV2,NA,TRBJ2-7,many,CASAKGLPGDEQYF,TGTGCCAGTGCTAAGGGACTTCCCGGGGACGAGCAGTACTTC
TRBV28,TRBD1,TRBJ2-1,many,CASRPLPGTGEDEQFF,TGTGCCAGCAGGCCATTACCCGGGACAGGGGAAGATGAGCAGTTCTTC
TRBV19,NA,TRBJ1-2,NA,CASSPSTGLGGYTF,TGTGCCAGTAGTCCCAGTACAGGTCTTGGTGGCTACACCTTC
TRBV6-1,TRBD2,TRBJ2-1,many,CATRGVVSYNEQFF,TGTGCCACCCGGGGGGTTGTTTCTTACAATGAGCAGTTCTTC
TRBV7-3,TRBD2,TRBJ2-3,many,CASSLTGAGGPEDTQYF,TGTGCCAGCAGCTTAACTGGAGCGGGGGGGCCCGAAGATACGCAGTATTTT
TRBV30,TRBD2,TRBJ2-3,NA,CAWKDGLAGVASTDTQYF,TGTGCCTGGAAAGACGGACTAGCGGGAGTGGCTAGTACAGATACGCAGTATTTT